This T cell receptor beta chain was sequenced during a study of Ad26.COV2.S vaccination and SARS-CoV-2 variants. Whole-study findings and limits: Considerable breadth of spike-specific CD8+ and CD4+ T cell responses has reportedly been documented following vaccination.

This clone was counted a single time. Its specificity is not known. Clones were sequenced by immunoSEQ multiplex PCR, and TCRdb holds only the in-frame ones, with some missing. This sample has around 340,000 clones, with 75% to 90% found just once. The trim removed 4 bases at V and 8 bases at J, leaving 8 bases unmatched. Germline assignment: CDR1 LGHDT and CDR2 YNNKEL (reference sequence). The CDR3 consists of 15 residues. Specified treatment: approximately 18 received Ad26.COV2.S at low or high dose, single or two shots; 5 received placebo; per-sample allocation not given. Samples were taken on day 63 after the first vaccine or placebo injection.

This TCR derives from a person aged 18 to 59 who received the Ad26.COV2.S COVID-19 vaccine or a placebo. This sample comprised peripheral blood, obtained in a trial of Ad26.COV2.S vaccine versus placebo. V is TRBV3-1 (or the pseudogene TRBV3-2) and J is TRBJ1-1; the match to TRBD1 covers 12 bases. CDR3 nucleotides: TGTGCCAGCAGCCCCAGGGACAGGGGGCGCGGGGAAGCTTTCTTT. Translated: CASSPRDRGRGEAFF.